This TCR beta chain was captured in a study of blood T cell repertoires in COVID-19. As for the study in general: Acute and convalescent COVID-19 specimens originated in the United States, Italy and Spain.

In the original workflow: Nucleated cell number was recorded as an estimate derived from reference gene primer amplification. Sequencing was performed with immunoSEQ multiplex PCR; in TCRdb, only in-frame clones are kept and a portion is missing. V and J calls and clone size follow that table, whereas D and trimming were derived from the DNA. The sample shows some 140,000 clones, roughly 78% of them seen only once. Per the germline V gene, CDR1 is SGHAT and CDR2 is FQNNGV. The V and J ends lost 5 bases and 1 base, in that order; junction bases with no gene match: 8. The CDR3 covers 15 residues. The chain employs TRBV11-2 and TRBJ2-7, with 7 bases fitting TRBD2. The source of this sequence is an elderly man with acute or convalescent COVID-19. Sequenced material: peripheral blood. DNA of the CDR3: TGTGCCAGCAGCCCCCTAGGAGCGGGGTCCTACGAGCAGTACTTC. Translating it yields CASSPLGAGSYEQYF.